The clone carrying this TCR beta chain has more than one count but fewer than ten. Its antigen is undetermined. This sample is drawn from a study of cytotoxic CD8 clonotypes in ibrutinib-treated CLL. The study, taken as a whole, reports: The study found clonality rose at ibrutinib response, then fell toward baseline at progression.

The ends were cut back, 5 bases at V and 4 bases at J, with 17 bases in the middle. The CDR3 is 15 amino acids. CDR1 SNHLY and CDR2 FYNNEI come from the germline V gene. Produced via immunoSEQ multiplex PCR; TCRdb's table is partial and in-frame only. The top ten hold roughly 6.3% of the sample, which has approximately 340,000 clones, 60% to 80% seen once. This chain uses TRBV2 with TRBJ2-5, with D possibly matching TRBD2 (6 bases). The sequence was obtained from a human donor with chronic lymphocytic leukemia. Sequencing was performed on PBMCs, taken after 36 months of ibrutinib treatment. The DNA of the CDR3 is TGTGCCAGCAGTAGGACCTCGGCCGGGGGAGAGACCCAGTACTTC. It encodes CASSRTSAGGETQYF.